This is a list of T cell receptor beta chains from one sample in a study of T cell responses to AZD1222 COVID-19 vaccine. Assay: immunoSEQ multiplex PCR; the TCRdb copy retains only in-frame clones and omits some. The data hold about 39,000 clones, with around 90% observed a single time. Sequenced here: peripheral blood, sampled 28 days after the second dose of the MenACWY control vaccine. Source of these receptors: an adult who received the MenACWY meningococcal vaccine as a control. Both conserved end residues are part of each CDR3. A D gene is named only where the DNA matches it firmly. Expanded clones are given a class, and other clones once, few, many or no size at all.

d_call	v_call	j_call	clone_size	cdr3_nt	cdr3_aa
NA	TRBV3-1/TRBV3-2	TRBJ2-7	NA	TGTGCCAGCAGCCAAGACCGCGGCGAGCAGTACTTC	CASSQDRGEQYF
NA	TRBV25-1	TRBJ1-2	NA	TGTGCCGCATGCGAGACGGGCTATGGCTACACCTTC	CAACETGYGYTF
NA	TRBV2	TRBJ1-4	few	TGTGCCAGCAGCGCCGACGGAGTAGTAAATGAAAAACTGTTTTTT	CASSADGVVNEKLFF
NA	TRBV15	TRBJ1-3	NA	TGTGCCACCAGCAGAGTTCCCTCAAACACCATATATTTT	CATSRVPSNTIYF
TRBD2	TRBV4-1	TRBJ2-7	NA	TGCGCCAGCAGCCGAACTAGCGGGGAATCCTACGAGCAGTACTTC	CASSRTSGESYEQYF
NA	TRBV28	TRBJ2-5	NA	TGTGCCAGCGCCACCCCCATGGGCGGAAGAATGGGAACCCAGTACTTC	CASATPMGGRMGTQYF
NA	TRBV21-1	TRBJ1-1	NA	TGTGCCAGCAGCTTCAAGAGACAGAGGAACACTGAAGCTTTCTTT	CASSFKRQRNTEAFF
TRBD2	TRBV9	TRBJ2-7	NA	TGTGCCAGCAGCACGGGACTAGAAAACTACGAGCAGTACTTC	CASSTGLENYEQYF
NA	TRBV28	TRBJ2-7	once	TGTGCCAGCAGTTCCGTCCCCTACGAGCAGTACTTC	CASSSVPYEQYF
NA	TRBV5-6	TRBJ2-7	NA	TGTGCCAGCAGCTTGGTCGTTTCCTACGAGCAGTACTTC	CASSLVVSYEQYF
TRBD1	TRBV3-1/TRBV3-2	TRBJ1-1	NA	TGTGCCAGCAGCCAAGAAATTCCGGCAGGGGGCACTGAAGCTTTCTTT	CASSQEIPAGGTEAFF
TRBD2	TRBV6-5	TRBJ2-3	NA	TGTGCCAGCAGTTACCAGCGGGAGTCGGTAGATACGCAGTATTTT	CASSYQRESVDTQYF
TRBD1	TRBV7-3	TRBJ2-2	NA	TGTGCCAGCAGCCTTTCCGGGACAGTCACCGGGGAGCTGTTTTTT	CASSLSGTVTGELFF
NA	TRBV7-2	TRBJ2-7	NA	TGTGCCAGCAGCTTAGCTGAGGCATACGAGCAGTACTTC	CASSLAEAYEQYF
NA	TRBV7-9	TRBJ1-5	NA	TGTGCCAGCAGCTTAGTTAACCGGGAAAATCAGCGCAATCAGCCCCAGCATTTT	CASSLVNRENQRNQPQHF
NA	TRBV4-1	TRBJ2-3	few	TGCGCCAGCAGCCAAACGGCCGCCAGCACAGATACGCAGTATTTT	CASSQTAASTDTQYF
NA	TRBV24-1	TRBJ2-2	NA	TGTGCCACCCTGGGAGGCACCGGGGAGCTGTTTTTT	CATLGGTGELFF
TRBD2	TRBV4-2	TRBJ2-3	NA	TGTGCCAGCAGCCAATCTAGCGGGAGAGATACGCAGTATTTT	CASSQSSGRDTQYF
NA	TRBV6-5	TRBJ2-1	NA	TGTGCCAGCAGGCTACTAGGGAGCAATGAGCAGTTCTTC	CASRLLGSNEQFF
NA	TRBV6-1	TRBJ2-3	NA	TGTGCCAGCAGGCTTTCGGGCAGGTCCACAGATACGCAGTATTTT	CASRLSGRSTDTQYF
TRBD1	TRBV28	TRBJ2-7	NA	TGTGCCAGCAGGCCGACAGGGGGAGACGCCGAGCAGTACTTC	CASRPTGGDAEQYF
TRBD1	TRBV19	TRBJ2-7	NA	TGTGCCAGTATCGAAAGGACAGGGGGCAGTGAGCAGTACTTC	CASIERTGGSEQYF
TRBD1	TRBV27	TRBJ1-1	NA	TGTGCCAGCAGTTGGACAGGGAATCAGAACACTGAAGCTTTCTTT	CASSWTGNQNTEAFF
TRBD1	TRBV5-1	TRBJ2-3	NA	TGCGCCAGCAACGGCCCGGGACAGGGGTATGATACGCAGTATTTT	CASNGPGQGYDTQYF
TRBD1	TRBV2	TRBJ2-4	NA	TGTGCCAGCAGAGCCGGGACAGGAAACATTCAGTACTTC	CASRAGTGNIQYF
NA	TRBV21-1	TRBJ1-2	NA	TGTGCCAGCAGCAAAGGCCCAGAGGGCTACACCTTC	CASSKGPEGYTF